One sample yielded the 12 T cell receptor beta chains listed below, sequenced in a study of blood T cell repertoires in COVID-19 (dated by TCRdb to the early 2020s). The library relied on the immunoSEQ multiplex PCR assay. The source is immuneACCESS, and TCRdb retained only in-frame sequences with V and J called. Part of the clones is not carried over; for the studies checked, unresolved V genes explain less than half of this, and the remainder is unexplained. This sample lists roughly 150,000 clones; around 83% were detected once. Jointly, the top ten make up less than 4.5% of the sample. Sequenced input: peripheral blood. Receptor source: a woman older than 75 with acute or convalescent COVID-19.

The J gene is TRBJ2-7, the V gene TRBV11-3; D is unresolved. In germline, CDR1 is SGHNT, CDR2 YENEEA. V was pared by 3 bases and J by 0 bases, with 6 bases between. The CDR3 sequence is 13 residues long. The CDR3 reads CASSFHYSYEQYF. The DNA for the CDR3 is TGTGCCAGCAGCTTTCACTACTCCTACGAGCAGTACTTC. Variable domain in full (rest from reference TRBV11-3 and TRBJ2-7): EAGVVQSPRYKIIEKKQPVAFWCNPISGHNTLYWYLQNLGQGPELLIRYENEEAVDDSQLPKDRFSAERLKGVDSTLKIQPAELGDSAVYLCASSFHYSYEQYFGPGTRLTVT.

The CDR3 sequence: CASIPLGTGPYEQYF. CDR3 nucleotide sequence: TGTGCCAGCATCCCCCTCGGGACAGGGCCCTACGAGCAGTACTTC. The chain combines TRBV28 with TRBJ2-7, with 9 bases lining up with TRBD1. The CDR3 sequence is 15 residues long. Germline assignment: CDR1 MDHEN and CDR2 SYDVKM. The J segment lost 2 bases and the V segment lost 7 bases, leaving 9 bases of the junction unmatched.

This clone was seen a single time. The chain has TRBV27 and TRBJ2-3; perhaps TRBD1 as D (5 bases). V lost 5 bases to trimming and J lost 2 bases, with 17 bases between them. The CDR3 totals 16 residues. CDR1 is MNHEY and CDR2 is SMNVEV in the germline V gene (reference sequence). The CDR3 nucleotides are TGTGCCAGCAGTCCGATAGACAGAGTCTCCACAGATACGCAGTATTTT. Its translation: CASSPIDRVSTDTQYF.

This clone was observed once. The chain joins TRBV4-1 to TRBJ2-7, with 8 bases that match TRBD2. The CDR3 runs 17 residues. With 2 bases clipped from V and 1 base from J, the junction kept 10 bases outside the gene matches. Germline CDR1 is MGHRA and CDR2 is YSYEKL. CDR3 loop: CASSQYFGTSTSYEQYF. Written as DNA, the CDR3 is TGCGCCAGCAGCCAATATTTCGGGACTAGTACTTCCTACGAGCAGTACTTC.

This clone is a singleton in its sample. The sample contains more than one DNA sequence encoding this CDR3. The genes are TRBV2 and TRBJ1-1; D might be TRBD1 (5 bases). CDR3 length: 13 amino acids. Deletions cut 4 bases from V and 1 base from J, with 7 bases between. Per germline, CDR1 SNHLY and CDR2 FYNNEI. CDR3 sequence (DNA): TGTGCCAGCAGTGTTACAGGGAACACTGAAGCTTTCTTT. Amino acid sequence: CASSVTGNTEAFF.

CDR3 nucleotides: TGCGCCAGCAGCCCAACTTGGACAGATTCTAATGAAAAACTGTTTTTT. Its translation: CASSPTWTDSNEKLFF. The chain uses TRBV5-1 and TRBJ1-4; D is perhaps TRBD1 (6 bases). Per germline, CDR1 SGHRS and CDR2 YFSETQ. The CDR3 is 16 residues long. V shed 4 bases and J shed 3 bases, with 16 bases lying between them.

As regards this clone: A junction boundary mismatches the germline segment, possibly from a read error. Other DNA sequences in the same sample also yield this CDR3. The rearrangement uses TRBV5-1 and TRBJ1-1; 9 bases agree with TRBD1. Germline CDR1 reads SGHRS; CDR2 reads YFSETQ. This CDR3 is built from 17 residues. The CDR3 sequence is CASSPAPLGQGNSEAFF. Here the CDR3 DNA reads TGCGCCAGCAGCCCAGCCCCTCTCGGACAGGGGAATTCTGAAGCCTTCTTT.

This clone was detected only a few times. The chain joins TRBV19 to TRBJ1-2, with a possible D match to TRBD1 (6 bases). CDR3 size: 15 residues. Germline V gene data show CDR1 as LNHDA and CDR2 as SQIVND (reference sequence). V was shortened by 3 bases and J by 5 bases, with 16 bases between the two germline ends. This CDR3 reads CASSISSGAGYGYTF. The CDR3 coding sequence is TGTGCCAGTAGTATTTCCTCAGGGGCAGGGTATGGCTACACCTTC.

The chain recombines TRBV7-2 with TRBJ2-2, with TRBD2 as a possible D gene (5 bases). CDR3 length: 15 residues. Germline CDR1 and CDR2: SGHTA and FQGNSA. Trimming left V 5 bases short and J 1 base short, with 11 bases between. In DNA, the CDR3 is TGTGCCAGCAGCAAGCGGACGGAGAACACCGGGGAGCTGTTTTTT. Translating it yields CASSKRTENTGELFF. The full variable domain, rest sourced from reference TRBV7-2 and TRBJ2-2, is GAGVSQSPSNKVTEKGKDVELRCDPISGHTALYWYRQSLGQGLEFLIYFQGNSAPDKSGLPSDRFSAERTGGSVSTLTIQRTQQEDSAVYLCASSKRTENTGELFFGEGSRLTVL.

V is TRBV7-9 and J is TRBJ2-7, with 9 bases fitting TRBD2. Germline V gene lookup returns CDR1 SEHNR and CDR2 FQNEAQ (reference sequence). This CDR3 has 14 residues. The junction had 4 bases not matched to a gene; V was cut back by 4 bases and J by 3 bases. The CDR3 loop is CASSSYSGSYEQYF. The CDR3 DNA is TGTGCCAGCAGCTCATATAGCGGGAGCTACGAGCAGTACTTC. The full variable domain, in which reference TRBV7-9 and TRBJ2-7 provide the parts outside the CDR3, is DTGVSQNPRHKITKRGQNVTFRCDPISEHNRLYWYRQTLGQGPEFLTYFQNEAQLEKSRLLSDRFSAERPKGSFSTLEIQRTEQGDSAMYLCASSSYSGSYEQYFGPGTRLTVT.

In this sample, this clone turned up once. This rearrangement joins TRBV28 to TRBJ1-2; D ambiguous. The germline gives CDR1 MDHEN, CDR2 SYDVKM. Trimming shortened V by 4 bases and J by 5 bases, and 20 bases separated the two germline ends. CDR3 size: 16 residues. CDR3 protein: CASSSLYQVSVYGYTF. DNA of the CDR3: TGTGCCAGCAGTTCCCTATACCAGGTTAGCGTTTATGGCTACACCTTC.

In its sample, this clone was seen once. The V gene is TRBV5-1, the J gene TRBJ2-3; D call uncertain. The CDR3 is 14 residues long. The germline V and J ends were trimmed by 6 bases and 2 bases, with 13 bases remaining between them. Germline CDR1 is SGHRS and CDR2 is YFSETQ. CDR3 nucleotide sequence: TGCGCCAGCATCGCGAACCCCTACACAGATACGCAGTATTTT. This encodes CASIANPYTDTQYF.